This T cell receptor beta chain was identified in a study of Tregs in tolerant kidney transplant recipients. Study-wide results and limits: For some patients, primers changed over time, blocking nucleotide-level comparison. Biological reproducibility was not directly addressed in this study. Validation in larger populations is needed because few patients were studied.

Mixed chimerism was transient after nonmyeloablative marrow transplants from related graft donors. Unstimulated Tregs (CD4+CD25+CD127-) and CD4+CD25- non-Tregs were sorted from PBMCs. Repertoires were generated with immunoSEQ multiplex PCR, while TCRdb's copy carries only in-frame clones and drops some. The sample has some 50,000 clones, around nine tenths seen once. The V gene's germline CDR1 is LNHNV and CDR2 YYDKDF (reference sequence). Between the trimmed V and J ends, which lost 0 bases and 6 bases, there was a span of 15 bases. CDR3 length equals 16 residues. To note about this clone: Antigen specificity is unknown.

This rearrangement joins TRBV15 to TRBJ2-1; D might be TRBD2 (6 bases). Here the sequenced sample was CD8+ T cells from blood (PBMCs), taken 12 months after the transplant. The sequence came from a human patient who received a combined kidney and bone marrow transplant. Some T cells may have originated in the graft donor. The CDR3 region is CATSRDSGEGLNEQFF. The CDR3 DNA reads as TGTGCCACCAGCAGAGATTCGGGGGAAGGCCTCAATGAGCAGTTCTTC.